This entry features one T cell receptor (beta chain) sequence. With 3 bases clipped from V and 1 base from J, the junction kept 9 bases outside the gene matches. The CDR3 is made up of 18 amino acids. Germline values: CDR1 SGHRS, CDR2 YFSETQ. Original processing notes: Reference gene primer amplification yielded estimated nucleated cell counts. Generated by immunoSEQ multiplex PCR, the TCRdb table keeps only in-frame clones and is missing some. V and J calls and clone size come straight from that table; D and trimming were deduced from the DNA. The sample consists of 120,000 or so clones, approximately 71% of them appearing once. This sample is drawn from a study of blood T cell repertoires in COVID-19. About the research overall: The United States, Italy and Spain were the sources of the acute and convalescent COVID-19 samples.

This sequence was found in a woman in her 70s with acute or convalescent COVID-19. Sequencing was performed on peripheral blood. The chain links TRBV5-1 to TRBJ2-6; 8 bases align to TRBD1. CDR3 DNA sequence: TGCGCCAGCAGCTCGGACAGGGAGGTGCTTTCTGGGGCCAACGTCCTGACTTTC. Translation gives CASSSDREVLSGANVLTF.